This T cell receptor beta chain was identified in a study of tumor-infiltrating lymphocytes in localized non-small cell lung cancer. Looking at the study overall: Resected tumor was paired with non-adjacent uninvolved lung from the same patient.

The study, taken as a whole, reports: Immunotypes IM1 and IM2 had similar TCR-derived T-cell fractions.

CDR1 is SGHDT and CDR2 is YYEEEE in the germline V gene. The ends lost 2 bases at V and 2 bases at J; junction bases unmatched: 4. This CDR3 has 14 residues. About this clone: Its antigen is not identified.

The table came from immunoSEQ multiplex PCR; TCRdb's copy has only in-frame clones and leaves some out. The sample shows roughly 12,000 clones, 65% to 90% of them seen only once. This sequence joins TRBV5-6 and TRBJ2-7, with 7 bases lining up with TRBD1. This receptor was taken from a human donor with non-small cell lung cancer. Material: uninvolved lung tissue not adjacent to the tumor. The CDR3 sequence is CASSFDRAAYEQYF. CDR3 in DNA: TGTGCCAGCAGCTTCGACAGGGCAGCCTACGAGCAGTACTTC.